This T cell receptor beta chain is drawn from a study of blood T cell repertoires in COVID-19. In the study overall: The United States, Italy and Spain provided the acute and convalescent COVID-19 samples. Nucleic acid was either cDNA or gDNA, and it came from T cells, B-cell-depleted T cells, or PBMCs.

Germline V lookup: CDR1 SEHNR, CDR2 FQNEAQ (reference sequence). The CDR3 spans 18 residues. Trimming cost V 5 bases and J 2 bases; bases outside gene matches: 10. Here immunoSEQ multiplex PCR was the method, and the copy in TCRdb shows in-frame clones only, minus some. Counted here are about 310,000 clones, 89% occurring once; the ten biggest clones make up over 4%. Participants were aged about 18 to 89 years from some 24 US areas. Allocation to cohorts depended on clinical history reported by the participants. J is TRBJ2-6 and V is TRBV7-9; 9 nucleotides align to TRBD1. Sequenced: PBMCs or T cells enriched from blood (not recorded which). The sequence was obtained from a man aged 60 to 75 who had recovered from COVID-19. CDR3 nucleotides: TGTGCCAGCAGCATATACAGGGGGCGCTTTCCTGGGGCCAACGTCCTGACTTTC. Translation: CASSIYRGRFPGANVLTF.